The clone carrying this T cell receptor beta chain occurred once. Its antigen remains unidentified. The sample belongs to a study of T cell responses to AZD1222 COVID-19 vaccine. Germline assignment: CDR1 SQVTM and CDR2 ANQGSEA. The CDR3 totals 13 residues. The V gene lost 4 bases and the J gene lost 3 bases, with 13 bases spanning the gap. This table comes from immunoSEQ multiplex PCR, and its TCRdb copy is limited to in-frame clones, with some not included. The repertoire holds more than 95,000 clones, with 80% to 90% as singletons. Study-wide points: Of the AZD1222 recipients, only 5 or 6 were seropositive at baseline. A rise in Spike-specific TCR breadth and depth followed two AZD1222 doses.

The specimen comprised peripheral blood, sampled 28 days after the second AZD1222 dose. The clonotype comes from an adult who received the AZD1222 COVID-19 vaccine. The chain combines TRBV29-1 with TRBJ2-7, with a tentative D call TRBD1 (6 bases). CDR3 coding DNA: TGCAGCGTTGCCGACAGGACCAACTACGAGCAGTACTTC. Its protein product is CSVADRTNYEQYF.